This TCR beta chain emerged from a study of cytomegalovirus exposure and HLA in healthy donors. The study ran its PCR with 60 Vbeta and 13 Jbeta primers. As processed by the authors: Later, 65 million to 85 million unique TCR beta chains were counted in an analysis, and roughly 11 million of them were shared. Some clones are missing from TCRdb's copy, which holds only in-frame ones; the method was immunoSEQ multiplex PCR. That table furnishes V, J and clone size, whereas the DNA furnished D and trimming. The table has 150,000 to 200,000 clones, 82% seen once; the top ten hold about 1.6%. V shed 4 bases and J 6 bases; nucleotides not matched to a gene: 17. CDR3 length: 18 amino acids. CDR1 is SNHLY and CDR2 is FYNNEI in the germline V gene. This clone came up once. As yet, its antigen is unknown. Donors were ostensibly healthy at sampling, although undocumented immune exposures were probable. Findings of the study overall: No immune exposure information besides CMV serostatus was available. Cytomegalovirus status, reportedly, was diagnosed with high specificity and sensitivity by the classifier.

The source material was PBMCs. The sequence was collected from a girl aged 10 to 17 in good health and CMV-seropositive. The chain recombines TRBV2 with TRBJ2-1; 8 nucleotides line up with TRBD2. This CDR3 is CASSVLAGPLGRGNEQFF. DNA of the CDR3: TGTGCCAGCAGTGTGTTAGCGGGACCTCTAGGACGTGGCAATGAGCAGTTCTTC.